The rows below give T cell receptor beta chains drawn from one sample of a study of shared clonotypes between healthy human individuals. Libraries were prepared by immunoSEQ multiplex PCR; TCRdb keeps only in-frame clonotypes and omits some of them. Of roughly 1 million clones listed, about 76% are singletons. Source material: memory CD4+ T cells sorted from blood. The origin of the receptors is a man aged 18 to 30 in good health. Each CDR3 is given with its conserved first and last residue. Fields, in order: V gene, J gene, clone size, D gene, CDR3 DNA, CDR3 protein. A D gene is named only where the DNA matches it firmly. Clone size is shown for a subset of rows, as once, few, many or a class of expanded clone.

TRBV29-1	TRBJ2-5	few	TRBD1	TGCGTTACGGCCGGGACAGCACGAGAGACCCAGTACTTC	CVTAGTARETQYF
TRBV11-3	TRBJ1-1	-	-	TGTGCCAGCAGCTTAGGGCCAGGGGACCCAACCACTGAAGCTTTCTTT	CASSLGPGDPTTEAFF
TRBV19	TRBJ1-5	-	-	TGTGCCAGTAGTATCCGGGGCAATCAGCCCCAGCATTTT	CASSIRGNQPQHF
TRBV28	TRBJ1-6	-	-	TGTGCCAGCAGTTTAGAGTACAGAGGCCCCTCCTATAATTCACCCCTCCACTTT	CASSLEYRGPSYNSPLHF
TRBV5-4	TRBJ2-2	few	TRBD1	TGTGCCAGCAGCGGACAGGGCACCGGGGAGCTGTTTTTT	CASSGQGTGELFF
TRBV30	TRBJ1-4	-	-	TGTGCCTGGAGGGCGGGATTCGTCGAAAAACTGTTTTTT	CAWRAGFVEKLFF
TRBV7-9	TRBJ1-2	-	-	TGTGCCAGCAGCTTAGGAGCGGAGCTTAACTATGGCTACACCTTC	CASSLGAELNYGYTF
TRBV6-5	TRBJ1-6	-	TRBD1	TGTGCCAGCGGCCGGACAGGGGGAGGCTCACCCCTCCACTTT	CASGRTGGGSPLHF
TRBV6-5	TRBJ2-3	-	TRBD1	TGTGCCAGCAGATACACAGGGGTCGGGACAGATACGCAGTATTTT	CASRYTGVGTDTQYF
TRBV6-5	TRBJ1-1	-	-	TGTGCCAGCAGCCGTGGACAGGAAGCTTTCTTT	CASSRGQEAFF
TRBV6-5	TRBJ2-1	-	-	TGTGCCAGCAGTGACCAAAGGGCTGGGGGTGAGCAGTTCTTC	CASSDQRAGGEQFF
TRBV4-3	TRBJ2-1	-	-	TGCGCCAGCAGCTACTACAATGAGCAGTTCTTC	CASSYYNEQFF
TRBV19	TRBJ1-1	-	-	TGTGCCAGTAGTATAAAGGGCAGGTTGAACACTGAAGCTTTCTTT	CASSIKGRLNTEAFF
TRBV15	TRBJ2-7	-	TRBD1	TGTGCCACCAGCAGAGATCAGGGACAGGGCTACGAGCAGTACTTC	CATSRDQGQGYEQYF
TRBV10-2	TRBJ2-4	-	-	TGCGCCAGCAGGGCCCAGGGTGGGGGATCTTTAGCCAAAAACATTCAGTACTTC	CASRAQGGGSLAKNIQYF
TRBV5-1	TRBJ1-1	-	-	TGCGCCAGCAGCTTGGAAGGATCCGGGGGCGGCACTGAAGCTTTCTTT	CASSLEGSGGGTEAFF
TRBV6-5	TRBJ1-2	few	-	TGTGCCAGCAGTTATTCCGAGGACTATGGCTACACCTTC	CASSYSEDYGYTF
TRBV5-1	TRBJ2-5	-	-	TGCGCCAGCAGCTCGGGACACAACTTCCAAGAGACCCAGTACTTC	CASSSGHNFQETQYF
TRBV7-2	TRBJ2-6	-	-	TGTGCCAGCAGCGCCTGGCTCACAGGGTTACGGGCCAACGTCCTGACTTTC	CASSAWLTGLRANVLTF
TRBV6-5	TRBJ2-1	-	TRBD2	TGTGCCAGCAGTTACTCGGGGGGGTCAGATCGCAATGAGCAGTTCTTC	CASSYSGGSDRNEQFF
TRBV10-2	TRBJ1-5	-	TRBD1	TGCGCCAGCAGTTTCGGGACAGGGGTAAATCAGCCCCAGCATTTT	CASSFGTGVNQPQHF
TRBV6-5	TRBJ2-1	-	TRBD2	TGTGCCAGCAGTAATAGCGGGAGGGCCATCAATGAGCAGTTCTTC	CASSNSGRAINEQFF
TRBV5-4	TRBJ1-4	-	-	TGTGCCAGCAGCATGGGGAGGGGTGGCGAAAAACTGTTTTTT	CASSMGRGGEKLFF
TRBV2	TRBJ2-2	-	-	TGTGCCAGCAGGCCCAGACACCCCACCGGGGAGCTGTTTTTT	CASRPRHPTGELFF
TRBV10-3	TRBJ2-7	-	TRBD1	TGTGCCGCAGGGGGTACGACCTACGAGCAGTACTTC	CAAGGTTYEQYF
TRBV5-8	TRBJ2-1	-	-	TGTGCCAGCAGCTATTACAGGGCCTACAATGAGCAGTTCTTC	CASSYYRAYNEQFF
TRBV10-3	TRBJ2-2	once	TRBD1	TGTGCCATCAGTGAGTCCGGCACAGGGGGCAGCGGGGAGCTGTTTTTT	CAISESGTGGSGELFF
TRBV7-9	TRBJ2-3	-	TRBD1	TGTGCCAGCAGCTTACCCACAAGGACAGGGCGGCGCACAGATACGCAGTATTTT	CASSLPTRTGRRTDTQYF
TRBV6-1	TRBJ1-2	-	-	TGTGCCAGCAGTGAGACAGGTGACTATGGCTACACCTTC	CASSETGDYGYTF
TRBV6-1	TRBJ2-3	-	-	TGTGCCAGCAGTGAAGCGTACGGGGATACGCAGTATTTT	CASSEAYGDTQYF
TRBV30	TRBJ2-5	-	-	TGTGCCTGGAGCTCTGGGGGGCTAGAAGGAGAGACCCAGTACTTC	CAWSSGGLEGETQYF
TRBV19	TRBJ2-5	-	-	TGTGCCAGTAGTCGACTGGAGGTATCTGAGACCCAGTACTTC	CASSRLEVSETQYF
TRBV5-8	TRBJ2-7	once	TRBD1	TGTGCCAGCAGCTTGAAATTTCGTGGACAGGACTACGAGCAGTACTTC	CASSLKFRGQDYEQYF
TRBV11-3	TRBJ2-3	few	-	TGTGCCAGCAGCTCAAGCGAAACGCAGTATTTT	CASSSSETQYF
TRBV5-1	TRBJ2-7	-	-	TGCGCCAGCGCAAACGGGACCTCCAGCTCCTACGAGCAGTACTTC	CASANGTSSSYEQYF
TRBV18	TRBJ1-1	few	-	TGTGCCAGCTCACCACAAAACAGGGACACTGAAGCTTTCTTT	CASSPQNRDTEAFF
TRBV25-1	TRBJ2-2	-	TRBD2	TGTGCCAGCAGTGAACCCCTAGCGGGGAGGGGGGAGCTGTTTTTT	CASSEPLAGRGELFF
TRBV11-2	TRBJ2-1	-	TRBD2	TGTGCCAGCAGCCTCGGCACTAGCGGGGAAAATGAGCAGTTCTTC	CASSLGTSGENEQFF
TRBV19	TRBJ2-2	-	-	TGTGCCAGTACTAAAGTGGGGGCCGGGGAGCTGTTTTTT	CASTKVGAGELFF
TRBV6-5	TRBJ2-1	-	TRBD2	TGTGCCACCCGGACTAGCGGGAACTATGAGCAGTTCTTC	CATRTSGNYEQFF